These 10 T cell receptor beta chains were sequenced from one sample in a study of cytomegalovirus exposure and HLA in healthy donors. PCR primers comprised 60 Vbeta and 13 Jbeta primers. Only in-frame clones appear in the TCRdb table, and some are missing; sequencing was by immunoSEQ multiplex PCR. The sample has 100,000 to 150,000 clones, 65% to 75% seen once; the top ten hold approximately 3.9%. The sequenced sample consisted of PBMCs. Source of these receptors: a woman aged 45-65 years in good health and CMV-seropositive.

V and J are TRBV27 and TRBJ1-2; weak D call: TRBD1 (5 bases). CDR1 and CDR2 (germline): MNHEY, SMNVEV (reference sequence). This CDR3 has 14 amino acids. V was clipped by 6 bases and J by 2 bases, with 13 bases between them. CDR3: CASSQAGWNYGYTF. CDR3 in DNA: TGTGCCAGCAGCCAAGCAGGGTGGAACTATGGCTACACCTTC.

The chain has TRBV12-5 and TRBJ1-2; 7 nucleotides agree with TRBD1. V dropped 6 bases and J dropped 4; count of bases not matched to a gene: 5. This CDR3 comprises 13 residues. The V gene's germline CDR1 is LGHNT and CDR2 FRNRAP. The CDR3 reads CASGLGQPYGYTF. Written as DNA, the CDR3 is TGTGCTAGTGGCCTGGGACAGCCCTATGGCTACACCTTC.

The chain joins TRBV4-1 to TRBJ1-4, with unresolved D. The V gene lost 0 bases and the J gene lost 7 bases, with 15 bases spanning the gap. Looked up from germline, CDR1 is MGHRA and CDR2 is YSYEKL. CDR3 length: 16 residues. CDR3 DNA: TGCGCCAGCAGCCAAGATTACGGGTTGATCCGTGAAAAACTGTTTTTT. It encodes CASSQDYGLIREKLFF.

This clone showed up just a few times. This sequence joins TRBV11-2 and TRBJ2-1; D is uncertain. V lost 0 bases, J lost 7 bases, and 10 bases lay in between. Germline V gene data show CDR1 as SGHAT and CDR2 as FQNNGV. The CDR3 is 14 amino acids. The CDR3 region is CASSLDRLENEQFF. CDR3 in DNA: TGTGCCAGCAGCTTAGATCGGCTAGAGAATGAGCAGTTCTTC.

The rearrangement uses TRBV19 and TRBJ2-4; 7 bases are a match to TRBD1. Looked up from germline, CDR1 is LNHDA and CDR2 is SQIVND (reference sequence). This CDR3 comprises 16 residues. The junction had 13 bases not matched to a gene; V was cut back by 5 bases and J by 6 bases. The CDR3 sequence: CASSPPDPGQLNIQYF. The CDR3 DNA reads TGTGCCAGTAGTCCCCCGGACCCGGGACAGCTAAACATTCAGTACTTC. Full variable domain (rest looked up from reference TRBV19 and TRBJ2-4): DGGITQSPKYLFRKEGQNVTLSCEQNLNHDAMYWYRQDPGQGLRLIYYSQIVNDFQKGDIAEGYSVSREKKESFPLTVTSAQKNPTAFYLCASSPPDPGQLNIQYFGAGTRLSVL.

V and J are TRBV5-6 and TRBJ1-2; maybe TRBD1 (5 bases). This CDR3 has 15 amino acids. CDR1 SGHDT and CDR2 YYEEEE come from the germline V gene. Trimming cost V 6 bases and J 4 bases, with 19 bases left between them. The CDR3 coding sequence is TGTGCCAGCACCCGGTGGGGGGGAGGTTCCTATGGCTACACCTTC. Translation gives CASTRWGGGSYGYTF.

This sequence joins TRBV7-9 and TRBJ1-2, with 8 bases matching TRBD1. This CDR3 contains 14 residues. Germline loops: CDR1 SEHNR, CDR2 FQNEAQ (reference sequence). The ends lost 3 bases at V and 7 bases at J; junction bases unmatched: 7. In nucleotides, the CDR3 is TGTGCCAGCAGCTTCGGACAGGGAAGCGGTGGCTACACCTTC. Translating it yields CASSFGQGSGGYTF. The variable domain in full, completed from reference TRBV7-9 and TRBJ1-2, reads DTGVSQNPRHKITKRGQNVTFRCDPISEHNRLYWYRQTLGQGPEFLTYFQNEAQLEKSRLLSDRFSAERPKGSFSTLEIQRTEQGDSAMYLCASSFGQGSGGYTFGSGTRLTVV.

The V gene is TRBV7-2, the J gene TRBJ2-1, with 10 nucleotides matching TRBD2. V trimming: 3 bases; J trimming: 7 bases; junction bases outside the gene matches: 9. Germline CDR1 is SGHTA and CDR2 is FQGNSA. This CDR3 is 16 amino acids long. Here the CDR3 reads CASSLDSGGRVNEQFF. The CDR3 DNA is TGTGCCAGCAGCTTGGATAGCGGGGGGCGGGTAAATGAGCAGTTCTTC. Based on the CDR3 plus reference TRBV7-2 and TRBJ2-1, the full variable domain is GAGVSQSPSNKVTEKGKDVELRCDPISGHTALYWYRQSLGQGLEFLIYFQGNSAPDKSGLPSDRFSAERTGGSVSTLTIQRTQQEDSAVYLCASSLDSGGRVNEQFFGPGTRLTVL.

This clone has more than one count but fewer than ten. The chain carries TRBV6-5 and TRBJ1-4; 7 nucleotides line up with TRBD1. J was trimmed by 5 bases and V by 8 bases; bases with no gene match: 8. The CDR3 sequence is 14 residues long. In germline, CDR1 is MNHEY, CDR2 SVGAGI. CDR3: CASGRGGLNEKLFF. In DNA, the CDR3 is TGTGCCAGCGGGCGAGGGGGCCTAAATGAAAAACTGTTTTTT.

This chain joins TRBV4-3 and TRBJ1-2, with D uncertain. In germline, CDR1 is LGHNA, CDR2 YSLEER. V shed 1 base and J shed 5 bases, with 14 bases lying between them. The CDR3 is 15 amino acids. This CDR3 reads CASSQGTLESYGYTF. The CDR3 bases are TGCGCCAGCAGCCAAGGAACACTAGAATCTTATGGCTACACCTTC.